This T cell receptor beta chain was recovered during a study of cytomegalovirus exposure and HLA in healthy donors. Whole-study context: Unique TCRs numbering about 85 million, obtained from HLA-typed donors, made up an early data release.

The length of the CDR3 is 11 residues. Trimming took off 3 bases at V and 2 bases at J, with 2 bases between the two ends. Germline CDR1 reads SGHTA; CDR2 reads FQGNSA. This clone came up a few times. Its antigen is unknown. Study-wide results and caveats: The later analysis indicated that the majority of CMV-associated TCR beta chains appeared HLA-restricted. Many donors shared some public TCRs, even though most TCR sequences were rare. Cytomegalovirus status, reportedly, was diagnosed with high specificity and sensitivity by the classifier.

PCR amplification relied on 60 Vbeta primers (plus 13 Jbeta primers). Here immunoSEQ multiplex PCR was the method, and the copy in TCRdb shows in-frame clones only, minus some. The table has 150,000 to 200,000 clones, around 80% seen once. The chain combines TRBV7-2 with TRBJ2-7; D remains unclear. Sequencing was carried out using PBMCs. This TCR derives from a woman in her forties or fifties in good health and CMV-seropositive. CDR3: CASSFTYEQYF. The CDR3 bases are TGTGCCAGCAGCTTTACCTACGAGCAGTACTTC.